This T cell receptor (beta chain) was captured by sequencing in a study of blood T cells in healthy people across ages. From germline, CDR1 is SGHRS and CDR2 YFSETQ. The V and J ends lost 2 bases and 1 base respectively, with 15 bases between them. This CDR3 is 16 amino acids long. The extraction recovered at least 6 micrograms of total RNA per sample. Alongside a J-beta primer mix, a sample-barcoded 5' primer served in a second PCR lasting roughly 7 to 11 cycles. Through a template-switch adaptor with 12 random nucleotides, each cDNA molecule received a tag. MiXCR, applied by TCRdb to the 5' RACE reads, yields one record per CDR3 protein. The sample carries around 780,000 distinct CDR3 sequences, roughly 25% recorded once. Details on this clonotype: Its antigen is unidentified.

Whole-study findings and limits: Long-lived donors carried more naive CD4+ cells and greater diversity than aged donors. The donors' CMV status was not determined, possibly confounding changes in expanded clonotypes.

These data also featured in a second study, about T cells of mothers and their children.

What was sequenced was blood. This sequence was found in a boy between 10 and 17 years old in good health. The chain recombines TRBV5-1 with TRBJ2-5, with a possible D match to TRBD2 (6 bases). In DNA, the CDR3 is TGCGCCAGCAGCTTAAACGGGGGATCGATCCAAGAGACCCAGTACTTC. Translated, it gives CASSLNGGSIQETQYF.